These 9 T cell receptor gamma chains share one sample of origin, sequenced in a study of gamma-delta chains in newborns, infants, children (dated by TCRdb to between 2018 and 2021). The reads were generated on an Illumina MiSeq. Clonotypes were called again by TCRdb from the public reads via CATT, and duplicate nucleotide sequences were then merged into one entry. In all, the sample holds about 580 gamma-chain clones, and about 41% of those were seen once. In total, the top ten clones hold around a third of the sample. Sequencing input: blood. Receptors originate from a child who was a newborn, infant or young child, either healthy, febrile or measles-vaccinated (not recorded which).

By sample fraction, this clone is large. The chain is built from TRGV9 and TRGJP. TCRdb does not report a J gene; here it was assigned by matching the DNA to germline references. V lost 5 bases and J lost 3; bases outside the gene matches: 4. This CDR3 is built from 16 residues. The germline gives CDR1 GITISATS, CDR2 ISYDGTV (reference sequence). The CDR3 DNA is TGTGCCTTGTGGGCCCCGCAAGAGTTGGGCAAAAAAATCAAGGTATTT. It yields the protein CALWAPQELGKKIKVF.

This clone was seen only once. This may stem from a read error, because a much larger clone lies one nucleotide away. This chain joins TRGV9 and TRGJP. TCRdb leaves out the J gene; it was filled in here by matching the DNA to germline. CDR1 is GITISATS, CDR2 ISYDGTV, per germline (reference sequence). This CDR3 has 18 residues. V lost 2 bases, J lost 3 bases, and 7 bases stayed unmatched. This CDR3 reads CALWEAEEQELGKKIKVF. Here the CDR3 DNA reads TGTGCCTTGTGGGAGGCTGAGGAGCAAGAGTTGGGCAAAAAAATCAAGGTATTT.

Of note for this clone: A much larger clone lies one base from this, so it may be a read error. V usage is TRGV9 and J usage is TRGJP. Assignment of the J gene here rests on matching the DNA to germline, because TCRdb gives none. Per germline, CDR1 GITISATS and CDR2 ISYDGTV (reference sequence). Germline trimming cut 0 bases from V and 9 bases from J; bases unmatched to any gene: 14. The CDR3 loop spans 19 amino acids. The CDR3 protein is CALWEVRGKERLGKKIKVF. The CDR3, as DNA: TGTGCCTTGTGGGAGGTGCGAGGGAAAGAAAGGTTGGGCAAAAAAATCAAGGTATTT.

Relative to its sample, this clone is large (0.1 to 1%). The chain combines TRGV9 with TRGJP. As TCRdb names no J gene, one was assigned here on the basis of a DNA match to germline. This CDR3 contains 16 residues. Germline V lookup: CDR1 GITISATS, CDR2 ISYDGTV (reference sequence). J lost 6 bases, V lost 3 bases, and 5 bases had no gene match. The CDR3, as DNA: TGTGCCTTGTGGGAGAAAGGAGAGTTGGGCAAAAAAATCAAGGTATTT. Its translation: CALWEKGELGKKIKVF.

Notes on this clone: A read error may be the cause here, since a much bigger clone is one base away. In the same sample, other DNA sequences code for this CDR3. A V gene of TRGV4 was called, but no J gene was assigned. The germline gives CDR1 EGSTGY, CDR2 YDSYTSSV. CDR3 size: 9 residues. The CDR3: CATWDNGLF. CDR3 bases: TGTGCCACCTGGGATAACGGCCTCTTC.

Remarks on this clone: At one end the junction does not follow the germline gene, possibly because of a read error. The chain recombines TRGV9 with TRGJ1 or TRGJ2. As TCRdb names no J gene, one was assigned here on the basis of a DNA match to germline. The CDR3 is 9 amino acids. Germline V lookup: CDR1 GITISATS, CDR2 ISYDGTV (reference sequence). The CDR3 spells CALWEMKLF. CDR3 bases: TGTGCGTTGTGGGAGATGAAACTCTTT.

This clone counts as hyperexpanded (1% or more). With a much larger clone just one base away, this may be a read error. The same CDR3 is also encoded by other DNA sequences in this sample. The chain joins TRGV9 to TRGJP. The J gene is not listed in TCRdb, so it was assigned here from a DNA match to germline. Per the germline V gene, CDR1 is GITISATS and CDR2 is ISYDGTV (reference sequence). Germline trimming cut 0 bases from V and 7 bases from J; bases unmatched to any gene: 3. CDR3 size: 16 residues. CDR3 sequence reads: CALWEVQELGKKIKVF. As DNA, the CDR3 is TGTGCCTTGTGGGAGGTGCAGGAGTTGGGCAAAAAAATCAAGGTATTT.

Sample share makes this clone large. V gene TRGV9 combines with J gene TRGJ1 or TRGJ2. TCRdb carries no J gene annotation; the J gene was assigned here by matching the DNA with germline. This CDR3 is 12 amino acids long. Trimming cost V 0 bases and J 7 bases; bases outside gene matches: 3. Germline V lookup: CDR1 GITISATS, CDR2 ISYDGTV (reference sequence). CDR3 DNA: TGTGCCTTGTGGGAGGTGCGATATAAGAAACTCTTT. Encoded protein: CALWEVRYKKLF.

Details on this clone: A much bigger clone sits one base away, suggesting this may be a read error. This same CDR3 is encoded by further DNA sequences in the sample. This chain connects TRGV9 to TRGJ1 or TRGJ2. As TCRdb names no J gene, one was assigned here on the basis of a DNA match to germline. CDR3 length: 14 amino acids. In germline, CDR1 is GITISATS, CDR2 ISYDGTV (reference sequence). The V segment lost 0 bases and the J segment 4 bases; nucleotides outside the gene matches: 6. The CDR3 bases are TGTGCCTTGTGGGAGGTGGTAGGATATTATAAGAAACTCTTT. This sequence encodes CALWEVVGYYKKLF.